The 22 T cell receptor beta chains below come from one sample, sequenced in a study of Ad26.COV2.S vaccination and SARS-CoV-2 variants. Here immunoSEQ multiplex PCR was the method, and the copy in TCRdb shows in-frame clones only, minus some. This sample has over 400,000 clones, with 92% found just once. Treatment denoted: over 15 received Ad26.COV2.S at low or high dose, single or two shots; about 5 received placebo; per-sample allocation not given. On day 63 after the first injection, vaccine and placebo recipients gave samples. The input for sequencing was peripheral blood, taken in a trial of Ad26.COV2.S vaccine versus placebo. These receptor sequences come from a person aged 18-65 years who received the Ad26.COV2.S COVID-19 vaccine or a placebo.

The V call is TRBV19, the J call TRBJ2-1, with D possibly matching TRBD2 (6 bases). V lost 3 bases and J 3 bases, leaving 12 bases between the germline ends. Germline CDR1 reads LNHDA; CDR2 reads SQIVND (reference sequence). CDR3 length: 15 amino acids. In nucleotides, the CDR3 is TGTGCCAGTAGTATTAGTGGCGGGGTCTACAATGAGCAGTTCTTC. Translating it yields CASSISGGVYNEQFF.

The rearrangement uses TRBV4-1 and TRBJ2-7, with a tentative D call TRBD1 (6 bases). Germline CDR1 MGHRA, CDR2 YSYEKL. The V gene lost 4 bases and the J gene lost 1 base, with 14 bases spanning the gap. This CDR3 contains 15 residues. CDR3 DNA: TGCGCCAGCAGCCTAATAGGGGGTTGGTCCTACGAGCAGTACTTC. Protein product: CASSLIGGWSYEQYF.

This clone came up once. This sequence joins TRBV7-2 and TRBJ1-5, with a weak D call TRBD1 (6 bases). Germline V lookup: CDR1 SGHTA, CDR2 FQGNSA. V was clipped by 1 base and J by 3 bases, with 10 bases between them. The CDR3 loop spans 15 amino acids. CDR3 amino acids: CASSLGRGANQPQHF. The CDR3 DNA is TGTGCCAGCAGCTTAGGACGGGGGGCCAATCAGCCCCAGCATTTT.

The rearrangement joins TRBV30 to TRBJ1-4; 9 nucleotides align to TRBD1. The CDR3 is 15 amino acids. V shed 2 bases and J 7 bases; nucleotides not matched to a gene: 8. Germline loops: CDR1 GTSNPN, CDR2 SVGIG (reference sequence). The DNA for the CDR3 is TGTGCCTGGAGTCCCGGGACAGGGAGGGGTGAAAAACTGTTTTTT. The encoded protein is CAWSPGTGRGEKLFF.

The chain has TRBV6-5 and TRBJ2-1; 10 nucleotides match TRBD2. The V gene's germline CDR1 is MNHEY and CDR2 SVGAGI. The CDR3 loop spans 14 amino acids. J was trimmed by 7 bases and V by 2 bases; bases with no gene match: 2. CDR3 loop: CASSYTSGVNEQFF. The CDR3 DNA reads TGTGCCAGCAGTTACACTAGCGGGGTAAATGAGCAGTTCTTC.

The V call is TRBV30, the J call TRBJ2-7, with a tentative D call TRBD2 (6 bases). V gave up 2 bases and J gave up 6 bases, with 14 bases separating them. This CDR3 contains 13 residues. From germline, CDR1 is GTSNPN and CDR2 SVGIG (reference sequence). CDR3 nucleotide sequence: TGTGCCTGGAGTCCCGGGACTGTCTCCGAGCAGTACTTC. Translation: CAWSPGTVSEQYF.

The chain combines TRBV18 with TRBJ1-1; D remains unclear. V lost 1 base and J 6 bases, leaving 12 bases between the germline ends. Per the germline V gene, CDR1 is KGHSH and CDR2 is LQKENI. The CDR3 is 14 residues long. CDR3 bases: TGTGCCAGCTCACCACGTGGGTCGGAGGCTGAAGCTTTCTTT. Its translation is CASSPRGSEAEAFF.

V and J are TRBV9 and TRBJ2-2, with 8 nucleotides matching TRBD1. The CDR3 covers 15 residues. With 4 bases clipped from V and 0 bases from J, the junction kept 2 bases outside the gene matches. Germline loops: CDR1 SGDLS, CDR2 YYNGEE. The CDR3 region has the DNA TGTGCCAGCAGCCCGGACAGGGCGAACACCGGGGAGCTGTTTTTT. This encodes CASSPDRANTGELFF.

The chain joins TRBV20-1 to TRBJ2-7; D is tentatively TRBD1 or TRBD2 (5 bases each). This CDR3 region has 16 residues. The V gene lost 3 bases and the J gene lost 4 bases, with 22 bases spanning the gap. Germline assignment: CDR1 DFQATT and CDR2 SNEGSKA (reference sequence). The CDR3 here is CSASPLGAAVVYEQYF. CDR3 bases: TGCAGTGCTAGTCCACTAGGGGCAGCGGTAGTTTACGAGCAGTACTTC.

The chain joins TRBV5-5 to TRBJ2-2; 10 nucleotides line up with TRBD2. The J segment lost 4 bases and the V segment lost 0 bases, leaving 3 bases of the junction unmatched. This CDR3 has 16 residues. CDR1 and CDR2 from the germline V gene are SGHKS and YYEKEE (reference sequence). The CDR3 region is CASSLVLAGGTGELFF. The DNA of the CDR3 is TGTGCCAGCAGCTTGGTTTTAGCGGGGGGCACCGGGGAGCTGTTTTTT.

This clone was counted a few times. V gene TRBV7-9 combines with J gene TRBJ2-2; no clear D gene. The CDR3 is 12 amino acids. Trimming took off 1 base at V and 7 bases at J, with 4 bases between the two ends. Germline V CDR1 and CDR2: SEHNR, FQNEAQ (reference sequence). Written as DNA, the CDR3 is TGTGCCAGCAGCTTAGGGATCGGGGAGCTGTTTTTT. Residues: CASSLGIGELFF.

The chain recombines TRBV3-1 (or the pseudogene TRBV3-2) with TRBJ2-3, with a possible D match to TRBD2 (5 bases). CDR1 is LGHDT and CDR2 is YNNKEL in the germline V gene (reference sequence). V was cut by 8 bases and J by 1 base, with 13 bases left in between. This CDR3 has 14 amino acids. The CDR3 region is CASDVWECTDTQYF. The DNA of the CDR3 is TGTGCCAGCGATGTATGGGAGTGCACAGATACGCAGTATTTT.

The chain is built from TRBV7-8 and TRBJ2-1, with D unclear. Germline CDR1 and CDR2: SGHVS and FQNEAQ. This CDR3 is built from 9 residues. V shed 5 bases and J shed 10 bases, with 3 bases lying between them. CDR3 protein: CASSLEQFF. Written as DNA, the CDR3 is TGTGCCAGCAGCCTCGAGCAGTTCTTC.

The chain uses TRBV7-8 and TRBJ2-1, with a tentative D call TRBD1 (5 bases). This CDR3 region has 15 residues. Between the trimmed V and J ends, which lost 6 bases and 1 base, there was a span of 13 bases. The V gene's germline CDR1 is SGHVS and CDR2 FQNEAQ. CDR3 coding DNA: TGTGCCAGCAGAAAGACAGAATCTTCCTACAATGAGCAGTTCTTC. The encoded protein is CASRKTESSYNEQFF.

The genes are TRBV5-6 and TRBJ1-6; the D is unclear. This CDR3 contains 17 residues. Per the germline V gene, CDR1 is SGHDT and CDR2 is YYEEEE. Trimming left V 4 bases short and J 9 bases short, with 23 bases between. The CDR3 spells CASSRFRLEDKGSPLHF. CDR3 nucleotide sequence: TGTGCCAGCAGCCGGTTTCGCCTTGAGGATAAGGGTTCACCCCTCCACTTT.

The chain recombines TRBV2 with TRBJ2-3; unclear D gene. The CDR3 contains 14 residues. Per the germline V gene, CDR1 is SNHLY and CDR2 is FYNNEI. The V end was cut by 1 base, the J end by 6 bases, with 11 bases between. The CDR3 reads CASSEGPLMDTQYF. In nucleotides, the CDR3 is TGTGCCAGCAGTGAAGGCCCGCTAATGGATACGCAGTATTTT.

The chain couples TRBV30 to TRBJ1-2; D perhaps matches TRBD1 (5 bases). The CDR3 consists of 11 residues. Looked up from germline, CDR1 is GTSNPN and CDR2 is SVGIG (reference sequence). The V end was cut by 5 bases, the J end by 8 bases, with 12 bases between. CDR3 DNA: TGTGCCTGGCTTGACTGGGGCGGCTACACCTTC. This translates into CAWLDWGGYTF. The full variable domain, with the rest looked up from reference TRBV30 and TRBJ1-2, is SQTIHQWPATLVQPVGSPLSLECTVEGTSNPNLYWYRQAAGRGLQLLFYSVGIGQISSEVPQNLSASRPQDRQFILSSKKLLLSDSGFYLCAWLDWGGYTFGSGTRLTVV.

The J gene is TRBJ1-2, the V gene TRBV2; D might be TRBD1 (6 bases). CDR3 length equals 13 residues. CDR1 is SNHLY and CDR2 is FYNNEI in the germline V gene. Deletions cut 4 bases from V and 2 bases from J, with 8 bases between. CDR3 protein: CASSVDRNYGYTF. For the CDR3, the DNA is TGTGCCAGCAGTGTAGACAGGAACTATGGCTACACCTTC.

V and J are TRBV27 and TRBJ1-2, with 7 bases identical to TRBD1. Trimming removed 9 bases from V and 0 bases from J; junction bases left unmatched: 1. The CDR3 has 12 amino acids. Germline CDR1 is MNHEY and CDR2 is SMNVEV (reference sequence). In nucleotides, the CDR3 is TGTGCCAGTGGGACAGCTAACTATGGCTACACCTTC. It translates to CASGTANYGYTF.

This chain links TRBV27 with TRBJ2-3; 8 bases line up with TRBD2. Unmatched junction bases numbered 7, after V lost 5 bases and J lost 6 bases. The CDR3 totals 14 residues. CDR1 and CDR2 from the germline V gene are MNHEY and SMNVEV (reference sequence). The CDR3 bases are TGTGCCAGCAGTCTAACCTTAGCGGGGGATACGCAGTATTTT. Translating gives CASSLTLAGDTQYF.

The V and J genes are TRBV6-5 and TRBJ2-2; 9 positions match TRBD1. This CDR3 is 13 amino acids long. Germline assignment: CDR1 MNHEY and CDR2 SVGAGI. V was clipped by 11 bases and J by 3 bases; unmatched bases: 4. The CDR3 spells CAGQGIDTGELFF. In DNA form, the CDR3 reads TGTGCCGGACAGGGGATCGACACCGGGGAGCTGTTTTTT.

This chain joins TRBV9 and TRBJ1-2, with D possibly being TRBD1 (5 bases). This CDR3 has 14 residues. The ends were cut back, 0 bases at V and 5 bases at J, with 11 bases in the middle. Germline CDR1 SGDLS, CDR2 YYNGEE. The CDR3 DNA is TGTGCCAGCAGCGTAGGGCAGGGTTATTATGGCTACACCTTC. Its translation is CASSVGQGYYGYTF. Looking up the rest from reference TRBV9 and TRBJ1-2 gives the full variable domain: DSGVTQTPKHLITATGQRVTLRCSPRSGDLSVYWYQQSLDQGLQFLIQYYNGEERAKGNILERFSAQQFPDLHSELNLSSLELGDSALYFCASSVGQGYYGYTFGSGTRLTVV.